These 12 T cell receptor beta chains came from one sample sequenced in a study of human T cells and chemical hapten exposure. Time point noted: patch test 1, 2 weeks after DPC sensitization. Treatment specified: therapeutic diphenylcyclopropenone sensitization with weekly scalp DPC. From the RACE reads, TCRdb called clonotypes with MiXCR, one entry per CDR3 protein. The repertoire holds nearly 350,000 distinct CDR3 sequences, with about 7% as singletons. The specimen comprised whole blood, sampled in connection with sensitization to the hapten diphenylcyclopropenone (DPC). Receptors were obtained from a woman between 18 and 30 years old with alopecia areata. Some clones in this sample may be carry-over from other donors' samples.

This clonotype was seen a few times. The V gene is TRBV4-1, the J gene TRBJ1-5; no clear D gene. The CDR3 is 14 residues long. The V and J ends lost 4 bases and 4 bases respectively, with 11 bases between them. Germline loops: CDR1 MGHRA, CDR2 YSYEKL. The CDR3 nucleotides are TGCGCCAGCAGCCCGCAGAGTCTGAATCAGCCCCAGCATTTT. Translating gives CASSPQSLNQPQHF.

The table lists this clonotype with many counts. The chain is built from TRBV29-1 and TRBJ2-7; 9 nucleotides agree with TRBD2. Germline lookup yields CDR1 SQVTM and CDR2 ANQGSEA. V shed 7 bases and J 7 bases; nucleotides not matched to a gene: 11. The CDR3 is 13 amino acids. For the CDR3, the DNA is TGCAGCGGCTTAGCGGGGGTCCCGGGGGAGCAGTACTTC. Its translation: CSGLAGVPGEQYF.

The chain couples TRBV6-1 to TRBJ1-5, with D perhaps TRBD1 (5 bases). V was pared by 6 bases and J by 3 bases, with 24 bases between. Per germline, CDR1 MNHNS and CDR2 SASEGT. The CDR3 runs to 18 residues. The CDR3: CASSSLWGGLVNNQPQHF. In DNA form, the CDR3 reads TGTGCCAGCAGCTCCCTATGGGGGGGACTTGTGAACAATCAGCCCCAGCATTTT.

This clonotype showed up many times. This chain joins TRBV18 and TRBJ1-4, with D perhaps TRBD1 (5 bases). The germline gives CDR1 KGHSH, CDR2 LQKENI. V was cut by 3 bases and J by 8 bases, with 19 bases left in between. There are 16 residues in the CDR3. CDR3 residues: CASSPGVLQGGEKLFF. As DNA, the CDR3 is TGTGCCAGCTCACCGGGCGTACTCCAGGGAGGGGAAAAACTGTTTTTT. Full variable domain (missing parts from reference TRBV18 and TRBJ1-4): NAGVMQNPRHLVRRRGQEARLRCSPMKGHSHVYWYRQLPEEGLKFMVYLQKENIIDESGMPKERFSAEFPKEGPSILRIQQVVRGDSAAYFCASSPGVLQGGEKLFFGSGTQLSVL.

This clonotype was picked up a small number of times. V is TRBV5-1 and J is TRBJ2-3; TRBD2 is a possible D gene (6 bases). This CDR3 comprises 13 residues. Germline assignment: CDR1 SGHRS and CDR2 YFSETQ. The V and J ends lost 4 bases and 8 bases respectively, with 14 bases between them. In DNA, the CDR3 is TGCGCCAGCAGCCGCGGGGCGGATCTTACGCAGTATTTT. The encoded protein is CASSRGADLTQYF.

In its sample, this clonotype was seen many times. This chain links TRBV20-1 with TRBJ1-5; a weak D match, TRBD1 (6 bases). The CDR3 contains 14 residues. Trimming cost V 1 base and J 6 bases, with 13 bases left between them. CDR1 is DFQATT, CDR2 SNEGSKA, per germline (reference sequence). The DNA for the CDR3 is TGCAGTGCTAGAGTACCAGGGGAAAGTCAGCCCCAGCATTTT. This sequence encodes CSARVPGESQPQHF.

This rearrangement joins TRBV5-8 to TRBJ1-1, with a weak D call TRBD1 (6 bases). This CDR3 is 14 amino acids long. Germline CDR1 is SGHTS and CDR2 is YDEGEE. Trimming left V 0 bases short and J 5 bases short, with 11 bases between. The CDR3 sequence is CASSLDNRVTEAFF. DNA of the CDR3: TGTGCCAGCAGCTTGGATAACAGGGTAACTGAAGCTTTCTTT.

This clonotype was picked up a small number of times. The CDR3 region has the DNA TGTGCCAGCAGCCAAGTCCAAGTGGGGGTCACAGATACGCAGTATTTT. Protein sequence: CASSQVQVGVTDTQYF. The chain has TRBV4-2 and TRBJ2-3; D may match TRBD1 or TRBD2 (5 bases each). The CDR3 is made up of 16 amino acids. Germline CDR1 reads LGHNA; CDR2 reads YNFKEQ. V lost 1 base to trimming and J lost 2 bases, with 13 bases between them.

This clonotype was seen a few times. The gene calls are TRBV5-1 and TRBJ2-3, with 7 bases fitting TRBD2. Trimming cost V 6 bases and J 0 bases; bases outside gene matches: 4. Germline lookup yields CDR1 SGHRS and CDR2 YFSETQ. The CDR3 is 14 amino acids. The CDR3 is CASMSGVSTDTQYF. The CDR3 DNA sequence: TGCGCCAGCATGAGCGGGGTCAGCACAGATACGCAGTATTTT.

This clonotype has only a few counts. V and J are TRBV5-1 and TRBJ2-1; D unresolved. Germline V gene data show CDR1 as SGHRS and CDR2 as YFSETQ. There are 13 residues in the CDR3. With 6 bases removed from V and 0 bases from J, the gap between germline ends came to 7 bases. The CDR3 spells CASMVGSYNEQFF. DNA of the CDR3: TGCGCCAGCATGGTGGGCTCCTACAATGAGCAGTTCTTC.

This clonotype has more than one count but fewer than ten. V and J are TRBV12-3 or TRBV12-4 and TRBJ2-7; 8 bases fit TRBD2. The CDR3 loop spans 14 amino acids. V shed 5 bases and J 5 bases; nucleotides not matched to a gene: 8. The CDR3 nucleotides are TGTGCCAGCAGTCCGGGGGGGGCGTATGACGAGCAGTACTTC. Protein sequence: CASSPGGAYDEQYF.

In this sample, this clonotype turned up many times. This chain joins TRBV4-2 and TRBJ1-3; no clear D gene. CDR1 and CDR2 from the germline V gene are LGHNA and YNFKEQ. The V gene lost 3 bases and the J gene lost 0 bases, with 15 bases spanning the gap. This CDR3 contains 17 residues. The CDR3 here is CASSQFISGSSGNTIYF. The DNA of the CDR3 is TGTGCCAGCAGCCAGTTTATTTCGGGGAGCTCTGGAAACACCATATATTTT.